Listed below are T cell receptor beta chains from one sample, sequenced in a study of graft-versus-host responses after intestinal transplantation. The method was immunoSEQ multiplex PCR; TCRdb's version includes in-frame clones alone and lacks a portion of them. There are tens of thousands of clones in the sample; about 93% occur only once, and approximately 6% lies in the top ten. Here the sequenced sample was PBMCs, taken about 800 days after a first intestinal transplant, on the day of a second. These TCRs come from a human patient who received an intestinal transplant, so some T cells may come from the graft donor. Both conserved end residues are part of each CDR3. D genes are given only for firm matches.

v_gene: TRBV7-8
j_gene: TRBJ1-2
d_gene: .
CDR3aa: CASSQETKGKPMSYTF
CDR3nt: TGTGCCAGCAGCCAAGAAACGAAAGGAAAACCTATGAGCTACACCTTC

v_gene: TRBV19
j_gene: TRBJ2-7
d_gene: TRBD1
CDR3aa: CASSPRGRRYEQYF
CDR3nt: TGTGCCAGTAGTCCCAGGGGGCGTAGATACGAGCAGTACTTC

v_gene: TRBV5-6
j_gene: TRBJ2-2
d_gene: .
CDR3aa: CASSRLTGFGELFF
CDR3nt: TGTGCCAGCAGCCGACTTACAGGGTTCGGGGAGCTGTTTTTT

v_gene: TRBV5-1
j_gene: TRBJ1-6
d_gene: .
CDR3aa: CASSYQDTTNSPLHF
CDR3nt: TGCGCCAGCAGCTACCAGGACACGACGAATTCACCCCTCCACTTT

v_gene: TRBV7-4
j_gene: TRBJ2-5
d_gene: TRBD2
CDR3aa: CASSQAGGEETQYF
CDR3nt: TGTGCCAGCAGCCAAGCGGGAGGTGAAGAGACCCAGTACTTC

v_gene: TRBV9
j_gene: TRBJ2-5
d_gene: .
CDR3aa: CASSTGQPYQETQYF
CDR3nt: TGTGCCAGCAGCACAGGACAGCCGTACCAAGAGACCCAGTACTTC

v_gene: TRBV6-1
j_gene: TRBJ2-7
d_gene: .
CDR3aa: CASSGGTAWEQYF
CDR3nt: TGTGCCAGCAGTGGTGGGACTGCCTGGGAGCAGTACTTC

v_gene: TRBV5-1
j_gene: TRBJ2-1
d_gene: .
CDR3aa: CASSLGRWDNEQFF
CDR3nt: TGCGCCAGCAGCTTGGGTAGGTGGGACAATGAGCAGTTCTTC

v_gene: TRBV6-1
j_gene: TRBJ1-5
d_gene: .
CDR3aa: CASSVRREVLYQPQHF
CDR3nt: TGTGCCAGCAGTGTCCGTCGGGAGGTACTTTATCAGCCCCAGCATTTT

v_gene: TRBV9
j_gene: TRBJ1-6
d_gene: .
CDR3aa: CASSVDGAENSPLHF
CDR3nt: TGTGCCAGCAGCGTAGATGGGGCGGAGAATTCACCCCTCCACTTT

v_gene: TRBV5-1
j_gene: TRBJ1-4
d_gene: TRBD1
CDR3aa: CASSFRGMGEKLFF
CDR3nt: TGCGCCAGCAGCTTCAGGGGGATGGGTGAAAAACTGTTTTTT

v_gene: TRBV7-3
j_gene: TRBJ1-1
d_gene: .
CDR3aa: CASSLEGFFYTEAFF
CDR3nt: TGTGCCAGCAGCCTTGAGGGGTTTTTTTACACTGAAGCTTTCTTT

v_gene: TRBV2
j_gene: TRBJ2-5
d_gene: .
CDR3aa: CASKASSVQETQYF
CDR3nt: TGTGCCAGCAAAGCCTCGTCAGTGCAAGAGACCCAGTACTTC

v_gene: TRBV18
j_gene: TRBJ2-5
d_gene: .
CDR3aa: CASSSGNQETQYF
CDR3nt: TGTGCCAGCTCATCCGGTAACCAAGAGACCCAGTACTTC

v_gene: TRBV7-6
j_gene: TRBJ2-5
d_gene: TRBD2
CDR3aa: CASSLAGGRTGETQYF
CDR3nt: TGTGCCAGCAGCTTAGCGGGGGGGAGGACGGGAGAGACCCAGTACTTC

v_gene: TRBV7-9
j_gene: TRBJ1-3
d_gene: .
CDR3aa: CASSLASGGTGNTIYF
CDR3nt: TGTGCCAGCAGCTTAGCGTCCGGAGGTACTGGAAACACCATATATTTT

v_gene: TRBV5-5
j_gene: TRBJ2-3
d_gene: .
CDR3aa: CASSRGVWAGKGSDTQYF
CDR3nt: TGTGCCAGCAGCCGGGGTGTGTGGGCGGGAAAGGGGTCTGATACGCAGTATTTT

v_gene: TRBV6-6
j_gene: TRBJ2-1
d_gene: .
CDR3aa: CASSYSGEQFF
CDR3nt: TGTGCCAGCAGTTACTCCGGGGAGCAGTTCTTC